A selection of T cell receptor beta chains follows, all from one sample in a study of control samples from healthy donors and cancer patients. Data came from immunoSEQ multiplex PCR; TCRdb stores just in-frame clones and leaves some out. The table shows 40,000 or so clones, with 80% to 95% occurring only once. The sequenced material came from PBMCs. These receptors came from a woman aged 40 to 49 with head and neck cancer. Each CDR3 is given with its conserved first and last residue. The D gene is left open where the match is weak. Clone size appears in some rows only: once, few, many, or a class for an expanded clone.

j_gene | v_gene | d_gene | abundance | CDR3aa | CDR3nt
TRBJ2-7 | TRBV5-4 | TRBD2 | NA | CASSSGTSSSYEQYF | TGTGCCAGCAGCTCTGGGACTAGTAGCTCCTACGAGCAGTACTTC
TRBJ2-1 | TRBV3-1/TRBV3-2 | NA | NA | CASSQAGTRYNEQFF | TGTGCCAGCAGCCAAGCAGGGACCCGCTACAATGAGCAGTTCTTC
TRBJ1-2 | TRBV6-8 | TRBD1 | NA | CASSYSGGGAGGYTF | TGTGCCAGCAGTTACTCGGGAGGGGGCGCGGGTGGCTACACCTTC
TRBJ2-7 | TRBV5-4 | TRBD1 | NA | CASRTTGGVEQYF | TGTGCCAGCAGGACGACAGGGGGCGTCGAGCAGTACTTC
TRBJ2-7 | TRBV10-3 | NA | NA | CAIASERADHPYEQYF | TGTGCCATCGCTTCCGAGCGGGCCGACCATCCCTACGAGCAGTACTTC
TRBJ1-2 | TRBV5-1 | NA | NA | CASSFLVFRHGYTF | TGCGCCAGCAGCTTTTTGGTATTTAGGCATGGCTACACCTTC
TRBJ2-3 | TRBV7-3 | NA | NA | CASSSSGTSTDTQYF | TGTGCCAGCAGCTCCAGTGGCACTAGCACAGATACGCAGTATTTT
TRBJ1-1 | TRBV5-4 | TRBD1 | once | CASSPRDRGLGTEAFF | TGTGCCAGCAGCCCTCGGGACAGGGGGCTCGGCACTGAAGCTTTCTTT
TRBJ2-7 | TRBV27 | TRBD2 | NA | CASSWGTSVYEQYF | TGTGCCAGCAGTTGGGGGACTAGCGTCTACGAGCAGTACTTC
TRBJ2-5 | TRBV19 | NA | NA | CASSSSGTLKTQYF | TGTGCCAGTAGTTCCTCCGGGACTCTTAAGACCCAGTACTTC
TRBJ1-1 | TRBV5-1 | NA | NA | CASSLELGGSNTEAFF | TGCGCCAGCAGCTTAGAGCTAGGGGGGTCGAACACTGAAGCTTTCTTT
TRBJ2-1 | TRBV11-2 | NA | NA | CASSLDIGKATYNEQFF | TGTGCCAGCAGCTTAGATATAGGGAAGGCGACCTACAATGAGCAGTTCTTC
TRBJ1-2 | TRBV2 | NA | NA | CASFRGGARYGYTF | TGTGCCAGCTTTAGGGGGGGCGCGAGATATGGCTACACCTTC
TRBJ1-3 | TRBV9 | TRBD1 | NA | CASSQGQGEGNTIYF | TGTGCCAGCAGCCAGGGACAGGGAGAGGGAAACACCATATATTTT
TRBJ1-1 | TRBV5-1 | NA | NA | CASSLDGGGYSNTEAFF | TGCGCCAGCAGCTTGGATGGAGGGGGATACTCGAACACTGAAGCTTTCTTT
TRBJ2-2 | TRBV5-1 | TRBD1 | NA | CASLLQGGRVPGELFF | TGCGCCAGCCTTCTACAGGGGGGCCGGGTACCCGGGGAGCTGTTTTTT
TRBJ1-2 | TRBV6-5 | NA | NA | CASSSLTYGYTF | TGTGCCAGCAGTTCTTTGACATATGGCTACACCTTC
TRBJ2-5 | TRBV9 | TRBD2 | NA | CASSVGDSGGLQETQYF | TGTGCCAGCAGCGTAGGTGATAGCGGGGGGCTCCAAGAGACCCAGTACTTC
TRBJ2-5 | TRBV7-9 | NA | once | CASSLGGGQETQYF | TGTGCCAGCAGCTTAGGTGGGGGGCAAGAGACCCAGTACTTC
TRBJ2-5 | TRBV30 | NA | NA | CAWSGALQETQYF | TGTGCCTGGAGTGGCGCCCTACAAGAGACCCAGTACTTC
TRBJ2-5 | TRBV5-8 | TRBD1 | NA | CASSLGKGTDQETQYF | TGTGCCAGCAGCTTGGGGAAGGGGACAGACCAAGAGACCCAGTACTTC
TRBJ1-2 | TRBV2 | NA | NA | CASSVGGYTF | TGTGCCAGCAGTGTAGGTGGCTACACCTTC
TRBJ1-3 | TRBV28 | TRBD1 | NA | CASRGPGQGAGNTIYF | TGTGCCAGCAGGGGACCGGGACAGGGAGCTGGAAACACCATATATTTT
TRBJ1-5 | TRBV7-8 | TRBD1 | NA | CASSLDRGPQHF | TGTGCCAGCAGCCTAGACAGGGGGCCCCAGCATTTT
TRBJ1-1 | TRBV18 | NA | few | CASSSDTINTEAFF | TGTGCCAGCTCATCAGACACGATTAACACTGAAGCTTTCTTT
TRBJ1-2 | TRBV28 | NA | NA | CASSSHYSGTPSLYGYTF | TGTGCCAGCAGTTCGCACTATTCCGGGACACCAAGCTTATATGGCTACACCTTC
TRBJ1-2 | TRBV5-1 | NA | NA | CASSFGGGNEPYGYTF | TGCGCCAGCAGCTTTGGGGGCGGAAACGAACCCTATGGCTACACCTTC
TRBJ2-2 | TRBV10-3 | NA | NA | CAIEPGLIPGSNTGELFF | TGTGCCATCGAACCGGGACTGATCCCTGGGAGTAACACCGGGGAGCTGTTTTTT
TRBJ1-2 | TRBV7-9 | TRBD1 | NA | CASSLFFDRDYGYTF | TGCGCCAGCAGCTTATTCTTTGACAGGGACTATGGCTACACCTTC
TRBJ1-1 | TRBV18 | NA | NA | CASSPFRNTEAFF | TGTGCCAGCTCACCGTTCAGGAACACTGAAGCTTTCTTT
TRBJ1-2 | TRBV6-2/TRBV6-3 | NA | once | CASSYRRDQGYGYTF | TGTGCCAGCAGTTACAGAAGGGACCAGGGCTATGGCTACACCTTC
TRBJ2-5 | TRBV27 | NA | NA | CASSKQGFETQYF | TGTGCCAGCAGCAAACAGGGTTTTGAGACCCAGTACTTC
TRBJ1-2 | TRBV27 | NA | NA | CASSLSMTATYGYTF | TGTGCCAGCAGTTTATCAATGACAGCAACCTATGGCTACACCTTC
TRBJ2-2 | TRBV28 | NA | NA | CASSLGLPGELFF | TGTGCCAGCAGTTTAGGGCTACCCGGGGAGCTGTTTTTT
TRBJ1-2 | TRBV19 | NA | NA | CASSILNSNYGYTF | TGTGCCAGTAGTATTTTAAACTCTAACTATGGCTACACCTTC
TRBJ1-2 | TRBV29-1 | NA | NA | CSVVVSLYGYTF | TGCAGCGTTGTAGTCAGCCTATATGGCTACACCTTC
TRBJ2-1 | TRBV5-1 | TRBD1 | NA | CASAYRGDNEQFF | TGCGCCAGCGCCTACAGGGGGGACAATGAGCAGTTCTTC
TRBJ2-3 | TRBV29-1 | TRBD2 | NA | CSVTTSGTDTQYF | TGCAGCGTGACGACTAGCGGCACAGATACGCAGTATTTT
TRBJ1-2 | TRBV5-4 | TRBD1 | once | CASSRDRALNYGYTF | TGTGCCAGCAGCAGGGACAGGGCCTTAAACTATGGCTACACCTTC
TRBJ2-7 | TRBV5-1 | TRBD2 | once | CASSPGLAGGTNSYEQYF | TGCGCCAGCAGCCCGGGACTAGCGGGGGGTACAAACTCCTACGAGCAGTACTTC
TRBJ2-1 | TRBV11-2 | TRBD2 | NA | CASSFGTSGRGGEQFF | TGTGCCAGCAGCTTTGGGACTAGCGGGAGAGGGGGTGAGCAGTTCTTC
TRBJ1-2 | TRBV5-1 | NA | NA | CASSLTQTHGYTF | TGCGCCAGCAGCTTAACACAAACCCATGGCTACACCTTC
TRBJ2-3 | TRBV30 | NA | NA | CACARRAGPDTQYF | TGTGCCTGTGCTCGGCGGGCCGGGCCAGATACGCAGTATTTT
TRBJ1-1 | TRBV5-1 | NA | NA | CASSPGTQAEAFF | TGCGCCAGCAGCCCTGGGACGCAGGCCGAAGCTTTCTTT
TRBJ1-1 | TRBV6-5 | TRBD1 | NA | CASRGTGTEAFF | TGTGCCAGCAGGGGGACAGGGACTGAAGCTTTCTTT
TRBJ1-1 | TRBV6-5 | NA | NA | CASSSGILAFF | TGTGCCAGCAGTTCAGGGATCTTGGCTTTCTTT
TRBJ1-1 | TRBV19 | TRBD1 | NA | CASSTGQGGTEAFF | TGTGCCAGTAGTACGGGACAGGGCGGCACTGAAGCTTTCTTT
TRBJ1-1 | TRBV18 | NA | once | CASSPPRALNTEAFF | TGTGCCAGCTCACCCCCCAGGGCCCTGAACACTGAAGCTTTCTTT
TRBJ1-2 | TRBV10-2 | TRBD1 | few | CASSEGAGGGYGYTF | TGCGCCAGCAGTGAGGGGGCAGGGGGCGGGTATGGCTACACCTTC
TRBJ1-2 | TRBV6-1 | NA | NA | CASSEASGYGYTF | TGTGCCAGCAGTGAAGCAAGCGGGTATGGCTACACCTTC
TRBJ2-1 | TRBV18 | TRBD2 | NA | CASARLAGSRNEQFF | TGTGCCAGCGCCAGACTAGCGGGGTCGAGGAATGAGCAGTTCTTC
TRBJ1-2 | TRBV19 | TRBD1 | NA | CASTTYSGTGTNGYTF | TGTGCCAGTACTACTTACTCCGGGACAGGGACGAATGGCTACACCTTC
TRBJ1-3 | TRBV5-1 | NA | NA | CASKQAGAGNTIYF | TGCGCCAGCAAGCAGGCGGGGGCTGGAAACACCATATATTTT